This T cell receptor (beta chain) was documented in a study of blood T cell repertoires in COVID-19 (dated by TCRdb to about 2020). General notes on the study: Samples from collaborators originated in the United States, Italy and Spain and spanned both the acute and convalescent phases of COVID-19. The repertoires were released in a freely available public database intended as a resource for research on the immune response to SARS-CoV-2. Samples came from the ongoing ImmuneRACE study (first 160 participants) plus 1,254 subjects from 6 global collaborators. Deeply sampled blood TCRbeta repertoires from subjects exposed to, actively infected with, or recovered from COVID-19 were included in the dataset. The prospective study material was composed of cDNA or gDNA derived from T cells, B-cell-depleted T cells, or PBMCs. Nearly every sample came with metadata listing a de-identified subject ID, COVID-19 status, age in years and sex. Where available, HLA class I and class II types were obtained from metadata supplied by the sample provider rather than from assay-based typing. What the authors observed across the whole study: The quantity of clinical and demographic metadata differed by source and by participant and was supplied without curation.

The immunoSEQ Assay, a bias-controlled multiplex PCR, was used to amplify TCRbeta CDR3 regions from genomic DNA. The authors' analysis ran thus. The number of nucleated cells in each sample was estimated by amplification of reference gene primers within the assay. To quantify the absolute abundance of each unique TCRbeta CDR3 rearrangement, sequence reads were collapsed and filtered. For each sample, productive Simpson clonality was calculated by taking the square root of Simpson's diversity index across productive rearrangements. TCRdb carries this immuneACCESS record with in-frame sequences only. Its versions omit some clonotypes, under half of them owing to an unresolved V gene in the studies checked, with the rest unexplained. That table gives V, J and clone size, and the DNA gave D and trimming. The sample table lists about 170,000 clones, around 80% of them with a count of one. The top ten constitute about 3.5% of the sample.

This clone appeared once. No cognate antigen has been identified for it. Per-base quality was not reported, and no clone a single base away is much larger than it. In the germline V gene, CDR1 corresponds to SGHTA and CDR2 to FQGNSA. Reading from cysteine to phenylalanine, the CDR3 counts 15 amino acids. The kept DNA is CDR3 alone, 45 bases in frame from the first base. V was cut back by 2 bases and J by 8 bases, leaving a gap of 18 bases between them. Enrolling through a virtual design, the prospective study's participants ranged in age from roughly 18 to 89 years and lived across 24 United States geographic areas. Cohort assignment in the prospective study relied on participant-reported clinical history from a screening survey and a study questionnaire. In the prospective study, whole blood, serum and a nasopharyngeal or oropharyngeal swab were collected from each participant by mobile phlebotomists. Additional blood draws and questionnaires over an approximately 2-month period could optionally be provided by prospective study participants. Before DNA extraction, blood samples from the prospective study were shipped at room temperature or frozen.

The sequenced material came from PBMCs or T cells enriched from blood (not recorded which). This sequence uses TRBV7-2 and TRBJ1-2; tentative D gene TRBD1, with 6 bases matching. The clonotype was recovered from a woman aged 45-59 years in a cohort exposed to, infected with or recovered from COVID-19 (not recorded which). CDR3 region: CASSLLQGAGVGYTF. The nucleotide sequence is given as TGTGCCAGCAGCTTACTCCAAGGGGCAGGGGTCGGCTACACCTTC. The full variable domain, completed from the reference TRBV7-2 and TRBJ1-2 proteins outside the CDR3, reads GAGVSQSPSNKVTEKGKDVELRCDPISGHTALYWYRQSLGQGLEFLIYFQGNSAPDKSGLPSDRFSAERTGGSVSTLTIQRTQQEDSAVYLCASSLLQGAGVGYTFGSGTRLTVV.